This passage covers 18 T cell receptor beta chains from one sample sequenced in a study of technical replicates of blood from four donors. The data were produced by immunoSEQ multiplex PCR, yet TCRdb's version contains in-frame clones alone and is incomplete. The sample lists 75,000 to 100,000 clones; roughly 94% were seen once. Material: T cells isolated from PBMCs. The origin of the receptors is a human donor in good health.

The chain joins TRBV28 to TRBJ2-1, with 12 nucleotides matching TRBD2. V was clipped by 3 bases and J by 9 bases; unmatched bases: 12. Looked up from germline, CDR1 is MDHEN and CDR2 is SYDVKM. There are 17 residues in the CDR3. CDR3 loop: CASSFPPTSGRLGEQFF. The CDR3 DNA sequence: TGTGCCAGCAGTTTCCCCCCGACTAGCGGGAGATTAGGTGAGCAGTTCTTC. Filled out from reference TRBV28 and TRBJ2-1, the complete variable domain reads DVKVTQSSRYLVKRTGEKVFLECVQDMDHENMFWYRQDPGLGLRLIYFSYDVKMKEKGDIPEGYSVSREKKERFSLILESASTNQTSMYLCASSFPPTSGRLGEQFFGPGTRLTVL.

This chain joins TRBV4-2 and TRBJ2-7, with TRBD2 identical over 10 bases. The CDR3 spans 15 residues. Germline V gene lookup returns CDR1 LGHNA and CDR2 YNFKEQ. Unmatched junction bases numbered 5, after V lost 0 bases and J lost 6 bases. The CDR3 reads CASSQDSGTSAEQYF. The DNA of the CDR3 is TGTGCCAGCAGCCAAGATTCTGGGACTAGCGCCGAGCAGTACTTC.

CDR3 DNA sequence: TGTGCCAGCAGCGTAGCGGGACAGAGCTCCTACGAGCAGTACTTC. This codes for CASSVAGQSSYEQYF. The chain uses TRBV9 and TRBJ2-7; 7 bases agree with TRBD1. The CDR3 covers 15 residues. Germline V gene lookup returns CDR1 SGDLS and CDR2 YYNGEE. With V trimmed by 0 bases and J by 0 bases, 3 bases remained unmatched.

V usage is TRBV12-5 and J usage is TRBJ2-7, with 7 bases matching TRBD2. The germline V gene has CDR1 LGHNT and CDR2 FRNRAP. This CDR3 has 17 amino acids. After removal of 1 base from V and 2 bases from J, the junction contained 11 bases not matched to a gene. CDR3 bases: TGTGCTAGTGGTTTGGCAAGGGCGGGACTACTAGCCTACGAGCAGTACTTC. It is translated as CASGLARAGLLAYEQYF. Variable domain in full (rest from reference TRBV12-5 and TRBJ2-7): DARVTQTPRHKVTEMGQEVTMRCQPILGHNTVFWYRQTMMQGLELLAYFRNRAPLDDSGMPKDRFSAEMPDATLATLKIQPSEPRDSAVYFCASGLARAGLLAYEQYFGPGTRLTVT.

The chain is built from TRBV4-1 and TRBJ1-1; D call uncertain. This CDR3 is 14 amino acids long. The V gene lost 4 bases and the J gene lost 5 bases, with 14 bases spanning the gap. Germline V lookup: CDR1 MGHRA, CDR2 YSYEKL. CDR3 in amino acids: CASSPKPGETEAFF. CDR3 sequence (DNA): TGCGCCAGCAGCCCAAAACCGGGTGAAACTGAAGCTTTCTTT.

The chain employs TRBV30 and TRBJ1-2; D might be TRBD1 (5 bases). V dropped 1 base and J dropped 8 bases, with 8 bases sitting between them. The length of the CDR3 is 11 residues. Germline CDR1 and CDR2: GTSNPN and SVGIG (reference sequence). The CDR3 sequence is CAWSEGAGYTF. CDR3 DNA: TGTGCCTGGAGTGAAGGGGCCGGCTACACCTTC.

This sequence joins TRBV25-1 and TRBJ1-1; TRBD1 matches at 8 bases. The CDR3 runs to 15 residues. The germline gives CDR1 MGHDK, CDR2 SYGVNS. V gave up 6 bases and J gave up 1 base; unmatched junction bases: 7. In DNA, the CDR3 is TGTGCCAGCAGCAAGACAGGGGAGGGGAACACTGAAGCTTTCTTT. The encoded protein is CASSKTGEGNTEAFF. Drawing the rest from reference TRBV25-1 and TRBJ1-1, the complete variable domain is EADIYQTPRYLVIGTGKKITLECSQTMGHDKMYWYQQDPGMELHLIHYSYGVNSTEKGDLSSESTVSRIRTEHFPLTLESARPSHTSQYLCASSKTGEGNTEAFFGQGTRLTVV.

The chain joins TRBV4-3 to TRBJ1-4; D call uncertain. V shed 1 base and J shed 8 bases, with 14 bases lying between them. Germline lookup yields CDR1 LGHNA and CDR2 YSLEER. This CDR3 has 15 amino acids. The CDR3 protein is CASSQATEAREKLFF. The CDR3 DNA follows: TGCGCCAGCAGCCAAGCGACGGAGGCTCGGGAAAAACTGTTTTTT.

The rearrangement links TRBV5-1 to TRBJ1-4, with 7 bases that match TRBD1. The CDR3 is 14 residues long. The germline gives CDR1 SGHRS, CDR2 YFSETQ. The trim removed 4 bases at V and 8 bases at J, leaving 8 bases unmatched. CDR3: CASSKDRSVEKLFF. CDR3 nucleotide sequence: TGCGCCAGCAGCAAGGACAGGTCGGTCGAAAAACTGTTTTTT.

The V gene is TRBV2, the J gene TRBJ1-1; D perhaps matches TRBD1 (5 bases). V lost 6 bases, J lost 4 bases, and 12 bases lay in between. Germline values: CDR1 SNHLY, CDR2 FYNNEI. The CDR3 length is 13 residues. The CDR3 bases are TGTGCCAGCAGCGACACGGGGGGCACTGAAGCTTTCTTT. Translating it yields CASSDTGGTEAFF.

The rearrangement links TRBV25-1 to TRBJ2-7; D is unclear. This CDR3 has 10 amino acids. Looked up from germline, CDR1 is MGHDK and CDR2 is SYGVNS. In nucleotides, the CDR3 is TGTGCTACACGATCCTACGAGCAGTACTTC. Amino acid sequence: CATRSYEQYF.

This chain links TRBV2 with TRBJ2-7; D is unresolved. The CDR3 consists of 13 residues. Trimming cost V 2 bases and J 0 bases, with 5 bases left between them. CDR1 is SNHLY, CDR2 FYNNEI, per germline. In DNA form, the CDR3 reads TGTGCCAGCAGTGAACTGAGCTCCTACGAGCAGTACTTC. It codes for CASSELSSYEQYF.

V gene TRBV6-1 combines with J gene TRBJ2-1; 9 positions agree with TRBD2. Germline CDR1 reads MNHNS; CDR2 reads SASEGT. Losses at the gene ends were 0 bases for V and 7 bases for J; bases not matched to a gene: 4. The CDR3 has 15 residues. CDR3 nucleotides: TGTGCCAGCAGTGAAGCAATAGCGGGGGCAAATGAGCAGTTCTTC. It codes for CASSEAIAGANEQFF.

This chain joins TRBV7-2 and TRBJ2-4, with D possibly matching TRBD1 (5 bases). In germline, CDR1 is SGHTA, CDR2 FQGNSA. The CDR3 is made up of 15 amino acids. Trimming stripped 5 bases from V and 6 bases from J, with 17 bases between. CDR3 DNA: TGTGCCAGCAGCCCCAGCAGGGTCGGAACAAACATTCAGTACTTC. Its translation is CASSPSRVGTNIQYF.

This rearrangement joins TRBV28 to TRBJ1-1, with D maybe TRBD1 (6 bases). V gave up 8 bases and J gave up 4 bases, with 11 bases separating them. Germline loops: CDR1 MDHEN, CDR2 SYDVKM. This CDR3 has 12 residues. CDR3 protein: CASLLGATEAFF. As DNA, the CDR3 is TGTGCCAGCCTACTGGGGGCCACTGAAGCTTTCTTT. Full variable domain (missing parts from reference TRBV28 and TRBJ1-1): DVKVTQSSRYLVKRTGEKVFLECVQDMDHENMFWYRQDPGLGLRLIYFSYDVKMKEKGDIPEGYSVSREKKERFSLILESASTNQTSMYLCASLLGATEAFFGQGTRLTVV.

V gene TRBV9 combines with J gene TRBJ2-7; possibly TRBD1 for D (7 bases). V was trimmed by 3 bases and J by 0 bases, leaving 16 bases between them. Germline V gives CDR1 SGDLS, CDR2 YYNGEE. This CDR3 region has 16 residues. Here the CDR3 reads CASSGGTWDSSYEQYF. Here the CDR3 DNA reads TGTGCCAGCAGCGGCGGGACCTGGGACAGCTCCTACGAGCAGTACTTC.

This clone was seen a single time. The rearrangement links TRBV2 to TRBJ2-7; D remains unclear. V shed 0 bases and J shed 8 bases, with 8 bases lying between them. Germline V gives CDR1 SNHLY, CDR2 FYNNEI. This CDR3 contains 12 residues. CDR3 nucleotides: TGTGCCAGCAGTGAAGCCCCTTATCAGCAGTACTTC. This translates into CASSEAPYQQYF.

The rearrangement joins TRBV7-8 to TRBJ1-1; no reliable D call. The CDR3 contains 15 residues. CDR1 and CDR2 (germline): SGHVS, FQNEAQ. V lost 1 base and J 2 bases, leaving 11 bases between the germline ends. As DNA, the CDR3 is TGTGCCAGCAGCTTAGGGGGAGGCACTAACACTGAAGCTTTCTTT. Translation: CASSLGGGTNTEAFF.